The text below deals with one TCR beta chain. Clones were sequenced by immunoSEQ multiplex PCR, and TCRdb holds only the in-frame ones, with some missing. The sample has around 140,000 clones, over 70% seen once. This sample was included in a study of blood T cell repertoires in COVID-19. Study summary: PBMCs, B-cell-depleted T cells, or T cells provided the cDNA or gDNA that made up the material.

The germline V gene has CDR1 MNHEY and CDR2 SVGAGI. V shed 1 base and J 6 bases; nucleotides not matched to a gene: 8. This CDR3 region has 16 residues. The study recruited people aged roughly 18 to 95 years across some 23 US areas. What the recovered Cohort 3 donors had was two negative PCRs, clearance, or symptom resolution. This TCR came from a man between 60 and 75 years old who had recovered from COVID-19. The chain has TRBV6-5 and TRBJ2-3; 9 nucleotides line up with TRBD2. What was sequenced was PBMCs or T cells enriched from blood (not recorded which). The CDR3 nucleotides are TGTGCCAGCAGTTACTTATCAGCGGGAGGATCGGATACGCAGTATTTT. Protein sequence: CASSYLSAGGSDTQYF.